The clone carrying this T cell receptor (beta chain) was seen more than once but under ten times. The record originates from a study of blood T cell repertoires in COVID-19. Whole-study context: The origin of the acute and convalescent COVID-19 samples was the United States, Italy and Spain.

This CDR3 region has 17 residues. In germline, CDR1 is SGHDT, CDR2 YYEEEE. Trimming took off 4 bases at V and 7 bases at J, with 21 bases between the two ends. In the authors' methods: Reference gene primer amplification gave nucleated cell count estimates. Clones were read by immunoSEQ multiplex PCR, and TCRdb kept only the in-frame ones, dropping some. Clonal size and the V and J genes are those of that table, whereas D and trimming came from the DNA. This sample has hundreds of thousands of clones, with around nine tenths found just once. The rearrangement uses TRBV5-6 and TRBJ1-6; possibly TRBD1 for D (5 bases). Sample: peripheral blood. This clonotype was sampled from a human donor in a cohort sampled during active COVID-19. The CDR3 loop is CASSTPPAGRVNSPLHF. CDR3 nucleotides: TGTGCCAGCAGCACCCCGCCGGCAGGGAGGGTGAATTCACCCCTCCACTTT.